The present T cell receptor (beta chain) was sequenced within a study of cytomegalovirus exposure and HLA in healthy donors. As for the study in general: A data release that came early held roughly 90 million unique TCRs from HLA-typed donors. Broader study findings: A link between a missense DCLRE1C variant and TCR beta V- and J-gene trimming emerged from a later analysis.

The study ran its PCR with 60 Vbeta and 13 Jbeta primers. The assay was immunoSEQ multiplex PCR, and TCRdb's table has in-frame clones only and misses some. The table lists roughly 100,000 clones, about four fifths of them singletons. Germline-derived CDR1 and CDR2 are SEHNR and FQNEAQ (reference sequence). The CDR3 runs 15 residues. The germline V and J ends were trimmed by 5 bases and 0 bases, with 11 bases remaining between them. Details on this clone: The antigen is not known. Other DNA sequences in the sample encode the same CDR3.

The V gene is TRBV7-9, the J gene TRBJ1-3; D perhaps matches TRBD1 (5 bases). The source material was PBMCs. This TCR came from a man younger than 35 in good health and CMV-seropositive. The CDR3 sequence is CASSLGQGSGNTIYF. As DNA, the CDR3 is TGTGCCAGCAGCCTAGGGCAGGGCTCTGGAAACACCATATATTTT.